The 20 T cell receptor beta chains listed next were all sequenced from one sample in a study of cytomegalovirus exposure and HLA in healthy donors. The PCR made use of 60 Vbeta and 13 Jbeta primers. Some clones are missing from TCRdb's copy, which holds only in-frame ones; the method was immunoSEQ multiplex PCR. Seen here are 80,000 to 100,000 clones, roughly four fifths observed once, and the top ten hold roughly 5.1%. Sample: PBMCs. These receptors all stem from a man in his forties in good health and CMV-seropositive.

V and J are TRBV7-7 and TRBJ2-5; 7 nucleotides match TRBD1. Matching the DNA end better, TRBJ2-7 makes the J call doubtful. The CDR3 is 16 residues long. The germline gives CDR1 SSHAT, CDR2 FNYEAQ (reference sequence). The chain's CDR3 is CASSLGPVTGHYEQYF. The CDR3 DNA reads as TGTGCCAGCAGCTTAGGGCCGGTGACAGGGCACTACGAGCAGTACTTC.

The chain joins TRBV10-1 to TRBJ1-1, with a weak D call TRBD1 (5 bases). The CDR3 extends over 16 amino acids. Germline CDR1 WNHNN, CDR2 SYGVQD (reference sequence). V lost 3 bases to trimming and J lost 0 bases, with 14 bases between them. DNA of the CDR3: TGCGCCAGCAGTGAAGGTCAGGGAAAGCTGAACACTGAAGCTTTCTTT. This encodes CASSEGQGKLNTEAFF.

The chain couples TRBV7-9 to TRBJ2-7; D is unclear. CDR1 and CDR2 (germline): SEHNR, FQNEAQ (reference sequence). The CDR3 length is 13 residues. Trimming removed 0 bases from V and 4 bases from J, with 7 bases in between. This chain's CDR3 is CASSLASRYEQYF. For the CDR3, the DNA is TGTGCCAGCAGCTTAGCGTCCAGGTACGAGCAGTACTTC.

The chain has TRBV19 and TRBJ2-5; TRBD1 matches at 10 bases. Germline CDR1 and CDR2: LNHDA and SQIVND (reference sequence). V lost 5 bases to trimming and J lost 5 bases; unmatched junction nucleotides: 8. The CDR3 is 15 amino acids. Here the CDR3 reads CASSLRDRGRETQYF. CDR3 sequence (DNA): TGTGCCAGTAGTCTCCGGGACAGGGGAAGGGAGACCCAGTACTTC.

The CDR3 region has the DNA TGTGCCAGCAGCTTGGGGGGGGGCCAAGAGACCCAGTACTTC. The encoded protein is CASSLGGGQETQYF. This sequence joins TRBV5-4 and TRBJ2-5, with TRBD2 matching 7 bases. J was trimmed by 1 base and V by 0 bases; bases with no gene match: 0. CDR3 size: 14 residues. The V gene's germline CDR1 is SGHNT and CDR2 YYREEE (reference sequence).

In its sample, this clone was seen a few times. The V call is TRBV5-4, the J call TRBJ1-4; 8 bases line up with TRBD1. This CDR3 comprises 16 residues. The ends lost 2 bases at V and 3 bases at J; junction bases unmatched: 6. Germline CDR1 SGHNT, CDR2 YYREEE (reference sequence). The CDR3 nucleotides are TGTGCCAGCAGCTTACGAACAGGGGGGGCTAATGAAAAACTGTTTTTT. Protein: CASSLRTGGANEKLFF.

CDR3 sequence: CSVSTGTGDTDTQYF. For the CDR3, the DNA is TGCAGCGTTTCCACCGGGACAGGGGACACAGATACGCAGTATTTT. The chain has TRBV29-1 and TRBJ2-3; 10 nucleotides match TRBD1. The CDR3 spans 15 residues. CDR1 and CDR2 (germline): SQVTM, ANQGSEA. J gave up 2 bases and V 5 bases, and 7 bases lay outside the gene matches.

The chain recombines TRBV11-2 with TRBJ2-7; D is possibly TRBD1 (6 bases). The CDR3 spans 14 residues. The V gene lost 3 bases and the J gene lost 1 base, with 10 bases spanning the gap. The germline CDR1 and CDR2 sequences are SGHAT and FQNNGV. CDR3 loop: CASSFGRGSYEQYF. CDR3 bases: TGTGCCAGCAGCTTCGGTAGGGGGTCCTACGAGCAGTACTTC.

This clone was found once. The rearrangement joins TRBV5-1 to TRBJ2-7, with D tentatively TRBD1 (5 bases). Trimming stripped 0 bases from V and 0 bases from J, with 10 bases between. The CDR3 sequence is 15 residues long. Germline V lookup: CDR1 SGHRS, CDR2 YFSETQ. As DNA, the CDR3 is TGCGCCAGCAGCTTGGGGGGCAGGGTCTCCTACGAGCAGTACTTC. It codes for CASSLGGRVSYEQYF.

CDR3 amino acids: CATSRDLLAVSNQPQHF. The CDR3 DNA is TGTGCCACCAGCAGAGATTTGTTAGCTGTTAGCAATCAGCCCCAGCATTTT. The chain has TRBV15 and TRBJ1-5, with D uncertain. Deletions cut 0 bases from V and 0 bases from J, with 12 bases between. From germline, CDR1 is LNHNV and CDR2 YYDKDF (reference sequence). This CDR3 comprises 17 residues.

For this clone: Other DNA sequences within the sample encode an identical CDR3. J is TRBJ2-2 and V is TRBV18, with D unresolved. The CDR3 contains 12 residues. The germline CDR1 and CDR2 sequences are KGHSH and LQKENI. Trimming shortened V by 3 bases and J by 8 bases, and 7 bases separated the two germline ends. The CDR3 DNA reads as TGTGCCAGCTCACCTAGTAGTGGGGAGCTGTTTTTT. It encodes CASSPSSGELFF.

J is TRBJ1-1 and V is TRBV19; the D is unclear. Trimming removed 8 bases from V and 10 bases from J, with 17 bases in between. Per germline, CDR1 LNHDA and CDR2 SQIVND (reference sequence). The CDR3 is made up of 12 amino acids. CDR3 amino acids: CASGGYLVGAFF. The CDR3 DNA reads as TGTGCCAGTGGAGGGTACCTTGTTGGAGCTTTCTTT.

V usage is TRBV7-9 and J usage is TRBJ1-5; 10 nucleotides line up with TRBD1. The CDR3 length is 15 residues. Germline V lookup: CDR1 SEHNR, CDR2 FQNEAQ (reference sequence). V was clipped by 4 bases and J by 6 bases; unmatched bases: 6. The CDR3 here is CASSSTGGRGQPQHF. The CDR3 DNA reads as TGTGCCAGCAGCTCGACAGGGGGCAGAGGTCAGCCCCAGCATTTT.

The V call is TRBV30, the J call TRBJ1-1; TRBD1 is a possible D gene (5 bases). Germline values: CDR1 GTSNPN, CDR2 SVGIG (reference sequence). This CDR3 has 12 amino acids. V lost 4 bases and J 1 base, leaving 7 bases between the germline ends. For the CDR3, the DNA is TGTGCCTGGAACACAGGGAACACTGAAGCTTTCTTT. It is translated as CAWNTGNTEAFF.

V usage is TRBV12-5 and J usage is TRBJ1-1; D ambiguous. This CDR3 is built from 13 residues. Germline-derived CDR1 and CDR2 are LGHNT and FRNRAP. V was trimmed by 3 bases and J by 6 bases, leaving 11 bases between them. CDR3 protein: CASGLQVPAEAFF. DNA for the CDR3: TGTGCTAGTGGTTTACAAGTTCCTGCTGAAGCTTTCTTT.

This clone was detected only once. The J gene is TRBJ2-1, the V gene TRBV25-1; 7 bases align to TRBD2. Germline assignment: CDR1 MGHDK and CDR2 SYGVNS. The trim removed 8 bases at V and 8 bases at J, leaving 3 bases unmatched. The CDR3 runs 11 residues. As DNA, the CDR3 is TGTGCCAGCGAAGGACTAGATGAGCAGTTCTTC. Residues: CASEGLDEQFF.

This chain links TRBV11-2 with TRBJ2-1; D unclear. With 4 bases removed from V and 4 bases from J, the gap between germline ends came to 8 bases. CDR3 length equals 13 residues. Looked up from germline, CDR1 is SGHAT and CDR2 is FQNNGV. CDR3 sequence (DNA): TGTGCCAGCAGCTCCAAGCTTTACAATGAGCAGTTCTTC. This encodes CASSSKLYNEQFF. Full variable domain (remainder filled in from reference TRBV11-2 and TRBJ2-1): EAGVAQSPRYKIIEKRQSVAFWCNPISGHATLYWYQQILGQGPKLLIQFQNNGVVDDSQLPKDRFSAERLKGVDSTLKIQPAKLEDSAVYLCASSSKLYNEQFFGPGTRLTVL.

The chain is built from TRBV28 and TRBJ1-2; a weak D match, TRBD1 (5 bases). Germline assignment: CDR1 MDHEN and CDR2 SYDVKM. V was cut by 4 bases and J by 1 base, with 13 bases left in between. The CDR3 spans 15 residues. CDR3 bases: TGTGCCAGCAGTTCGAGCTGGACATATAACTATGGCTACACCTTC. Encoded protein: CASSSSWTYNYGYTF.

The chain is built from TRBV5-8 and TRBJ2-5; 8 bases fit TRBD1. In germline, CDR1 is SGHTS, CDR2 YDEGEE. CDR3 length: 15 residues. With V trimmed by 6 bases and J by 0 bases, 7 bases remained unmatched. In nucleotides, the CDR3 is TGTGCCAGCACCCCGACAGGGGTGTACCAAGAGACCCAGTACTTC. Its protein is CASTPTGVYQETQYF. The full variable domain, in which reference TRBV5-8 and TRBJ2-5 provide the parts outside the CDR3, is EAGVTQSPTHLIKTRGQQATLRCSPISGHTSVYWYQQALGLGLQFLLWYDEGEERNRGNFPPRFSGRQFPNYSSELNVNALELEDSALYLCASTPTGVYQETQYFGPGTRLLVL.

This clone occurred once. The chain combines TRBV12-5 with TRBJ1-5; D is unclear. Germline CDR1 LGHNT, CDR2 FRNRAP. V lost 6 bases to trimming and J lost 10 bases, with 13 bases between them. The CDR3 has 12 amino acids. CDR3 amino acids: CASGWTAPPQHF. CDR3 coding DNA: TGTGCTAGTGGATGGACTGCTCCACCCCAGCATTTT. Supplemented by reference TRBV12-5 and TRBJ1-5, the full variable domain reads DARVTQTPRHKVTEMGQEVTMRCQPILGHNTVFWYRQTMMQGLELLAYFRNRAPLDDSGMPKDRFSAEMPDATLATLKIQPSEPRDSAVYFCASGWTAPPQHFGDGTRLSIL.